A selection of T cell receptor beta chains follows, all from one sample in a study of blood T cell repertoires in COVID-19. Some clones are missing from TCRdb's copy, which holds only in-frame ones; the method was immunoSEQ multiplex PCR. In the table there are approximately 390,000 clones, about 83% of which are singletons. The sequencing input was PBMCs or T cells enriched from blood (not recorded which). The receptors derive from a woman between 45 and 65 years old who had recovered from COVID-19. The CDR3 runs from the conserved cysteine through the conserved F or W. A D gene is named only where the DNA matches it firmly. Clone sizes are given selectively: once, few, many, or a class where the clone is expanded.

>.|TRBJ1-2|TRBV7-2|.
TGTGCCAGCAGCCAATACGGAGTTAACTATGGCTACACCTTC
CASSQYGVNYGYTF
>.|TRBJ2-7|TRBV5-1|.
TGCGCCAGCAGCATCGGGACTGACTACGAGCAGTACTTC
CASSIGTDYEQYF
>.|TRBJ1-1|TRBV2|.
TGTGCCAGCAGTGATTCCGGGAGTGAAGCTTTCTTT
CASSDSGSEAFF
>.|TRBJ1-5|TRBV6-4|few
TGTGCCAGCACCCCCCCTTTCCCACACAAGAGCAATCAGCCCCAGCATTTT
CASTPPFPHKSNQPQHF
>TRBD1|TRBJ1-1|TRBV19|.
TGTGCCACCACTAGGGGGCTAAGGACTGAAGCTTTCTTT
CATTRGLRTEAFF
>TRBD1|TRBJ1-1|TRBV5-1|few
TGCGCCAGCAGCGGAGGACAGGGGCGGGACACTGAAGCTTTCTTT
CASSGGQGRDTEAFF
>.|TRBJ2-4|TRBV6-6|.
TGTGCCAGCAGAAAAAACAGGGCCGTAGAAAACATTCAGTACTTC
CASRKNRAVENIQYF
>TRBD1|TRBJ2-4|TRBV5-1|.
TGCGCCAGCAGCTTAGGACAGGGTGAACCCTCCAAAAACATTCAGTACTTC
CASSLGQGEPSKNIQYF
>.|TRBJ1-1|TRBV20-1|.
TGCAGTCAGAGGGTTAACACTGAAGCTTTCTTT
CSQRVNTEAFF
>.|TRBJ1-3|TRBV5-1|.
TGCGCCAGCAGGGATACAGGGACTGGAAACACCATATATTTT
CASRDTGTGNTIYF
>TRBD2|TRBJ2-3|TRBV6-1|few
TGTGCCAGCAGTGAAGTGGCTCGGGGGACTACTCAGAAGGGGACGCAGTATTTT
CASSEVARGTTQKGTQYF
>.|TRBJ1-1|TRBV4-3|.
TGCGCCAGCAGCCAAGTGGCCCCAAAGCGTACTGAAGCTTTCTTT
CASSQVAPKRTEAFF
>.|TRBJ1-3|TRBV6-5|.
TGTGCCAGCAGTTACTCACAGGGCGGTGGAAACACCATATATTTT
CASSYSQGGGNTIYF
>TRBD1|TRBJ2-2|TRBV9|.
TGTGCCAGCAGCCCCAGGGTGGGGACAGGGCTGACCGGGGAGCTGTTTTTT
CASSPRVGTGLTGELFF
>.|TRBJ2-1|TRBV7-8|.
TGTGCCAGCAGCTGGCGGGAAGGTTACAATGAGCAGTTCTTC
CASSWREGYNEQFF
>.|TRBJ2-7|TRBV27|.
TGTGCCAGCAGTTTCGGAGGCAGAAGGTACGAGCAGTACTTC
CASSFGGRRYEQYF
>TRBD1|TRBJ2-7|TRBV7-6|.
TGTGCCAGCAGCCCCGGCGGGACAGGGATATACGAGCAGTACTTC
CASSPGGTGIYEQYF
>TRBD1|TRBJ2-2|TRBV2|.
TGTGCCAGCAGCGTTATGCGACAGGGTAGGGCCGGGGAGCTGTTTTTT
CASSVMRQGRAGELFF
>.|TRBJ1-1|TRBV6-4|.
TGTGCCAGCAGTGACTCCCCCTCGGGGGGCACTGAAGCTTTCTTT
CASSDSPSGGTEAFF
>TRBD2|TRBJ2-5|TRBV18|.
TGTGCCAGCTCACCACCCCCTAGCGGAGAGACCCAGTACTTC
CASSPPPSGETQYF
>TRBD1|TRBJ2-7|TRBV18|.
TGTGCCAGCTCAGGGGACAGGTCAGCCTACGAGCAGTACTTC
CASSGDRSAYEQYF
>.|TRBJ1-5|TRBV3-1/TRBV3-2|.
TGTGCCAGCAGCCAAGTATCGGGGAATCAGCCCCAGCATTTT
CASSQVSGNQPQHF
>.|TRBJ2-3|TRBV5-5|.
TGTGCCAGCAGCTTGTCTGGCAGGGTGAACACAGATACGCAGTATTTT
CASSLSGRVNTDTQYF
>.|TRBJ1-1|TRBV3-1/TRBV3-2|.
TGTGCCAGCAGCCGGGCCAACACTGAAGCTTTCTTT
CASSRANTEAFF
>TRBD1|TRBJ1-2|TRBV15|.
TGTGCCACCAAAAAAGGGACAGCAGAGAGCTACACCTTC
CATKKGTAESYTF
>TRBD2|TRBJ2-1|TRBV28|few
TGTGCCAGCAGTTTAGGGAGGGTGGCTGAGCAGTTCTTC
CASSLGRVAEQFF
>TRBD1|TRBJ2-7|TRBV20-1|once
TGCAGTGCCAGACAGGGGTGGGAGCAGTACTTC
CSARQGWEQYF
>TRBD1|TRBJ2-5|TRBV3-1/TRBV3-2|.
TGTGCCAGCAGCCTCACAGGGGGGAAGGGAGAGACCCAGTACTTC
CASSLTGGKGETQYF
>.|TRBJ1-6|TRBV30|.
TGTGCCTGGAACACAGGGAGCTCCTATAATTCACCCCTCCACTTT
CAWNTGSSYNSPLHF
>TRBD1|TRBJ1-3|TRBV9|once
TGTGCCAGCAGCTCCGGGACAGGGGTAAACACCATATATTTT
CASSSGTGVNTIYF